What follows describes a single T cell receptor (beta chain). Its target is unknown. The CDR3 covers 15 residues. V lost 3 bases, J lost 2 bases, and 11 bases lay in between. CDR1 is SNHLY and CDR2 is FYNNEI in the germline V gene. Treatment defined: oral pan-JAK inhibitor, 5-10 mg twice daily. RNA was extracted and reverse transcribed into cDNA as the sequencing template. Assay used: immunoSEQ multiplex PCR; TCRdb lists only in-frame clones, some missing. The table shows roughly 120,000 clones, with roughly 56% occurring only once. These data come from a study of CD8+ T cells in alopecia areata. Notes on the study in general: Persistence of many expanded lesional clones was seen in scalp and blood during tofacitinib.

Sample: CD4+ T cells sorted from blood, taken at week 24, from a patient treated with tofacitinib. The chain is built from TRBV2 and TRBJ1-5; D is unclear. The sequence was collected from a human donor with alopecia areata. CDR3 in amino acids: CASSDPMSGNQPQHF. For the CDR3, the DNA is TGTGCCAGCAGTGACCCGATGAGTGGCAATCAGCCCCAGCATTTT.